A single sample is the source of the 29 T cell receptor beta chains below, sequenced in a study of identical twins. TCRdb reprocessed the 5' RACE reads via MiXCR and lists one record per CDR3 protein. The sample shows approximately 240,000 distinct CDR3 sequences, about 14% of them seen only once. Input material: memory (CD45RO+) T cells sorted from blood. These receptors all stem from a woman between 18 and 29 years old in good health.

This clonotype appeared a few times. CDR3 loop: CSARDLRETLYGYTF. CDR3 DNA sequence: TGCAGTGCTAGAGATCTCAGGGAGACACTCTATGGCTACACCTTC. The chain employs TRBV20-1 and TRBJ1-2; D may be TRBD1 (5 bases). The CDR3 length is 15 residues. Germline V gives CDR1 DFQATT, CDR2 SNEGSKA (reference sequence). Trimming took off 0 bases at V and 4 bases at J, with 15 bases between the two ends.

This clonotype was seen more than once but under ten times. The rearrangement uses TRBV7-9 and TRBJ2-3; 13 bases line up with TRBD2. The ends lost 3 bases at V and 0 bases at J; junction bases unmatched: 3. This CDR3 spans 17 amino acids. The germline V gene encodes CDR1 SEHNR and CDR2 FQNEAQ (reference sequence). The CDR3 DNA follows: TGTGCCAGCAGCTTTCGGACTAGCGGGAGAAGCACAGATACGCAGTATTTT. Residues: CASSFRTSGRSTDTQYF.

The rearrangement uses TRBV28 and TRBJ2-6; TRBD2 matches 12 bases. CDR3 length equals 20 residues. Germline V gene data show CDR1 as MDHEN and CDR2 as SYDVKM. After removal of 7 bases from V and 0 bases from J, the junction contained 13 bases not matched to a gene. The CDR3 is CASNSGLAGPYGSGANVLTF. CDR3 nucleotides: TGTGCCAGCAACTCCGGACTAGCGGGACCTTACGGCTCTGGGGCCAACGTCCTGACTTTC.

This clonotype was seen more than once but under ten times. The chain has TRBV10-1 and TRBJ2-6; TRBD2 aligns across 7 bases. In germline, CDR1 is WNHNN, CDR2 SYGVQD (reference sequence). There are 15 residues in the CDR3. Trimming took 6 bases from V and 0 from J; bases not matched to a gene: 2. The CDR3 nucleotides read TGCGCCAGCAGCGGGGGGACCTCTGGGGCCAACGTCCTGACTTTC. Protein sequence: CASSGGTSGANVLTF.

The chain joins TRBV7-3 to TRBJ2-5; D tentatively reads TRBD1 or TRBD2 (5 bases each). Germline CDR1 is SGHTA and CDR2 is FQGTGA. The CDR3 loop spans 14 amino acids. Trimming removed 5 bases from V and 5 bases from J, with 15 bases in between. CDR3 in DNA: TGTGCCAGCAGCCGCACAGGCCCGGGGGAGACCCAGTACTTC. The encoded protein is CASSRTGPGETQYF.

This clonotype was found a few times. This chain uses TRBV5-1 with TRBJ1-1; D uncertain. Germline CDR1 is SGHRS and CDR2 is YFSETQ. The CDR3 is made up of 16 amino acids. Trimming took 3 bases from V and 0 from J, leaving 15 bases between them. The CDR3 DNA reads TGCGCCAGCAGCTCTTCTGGCGGGTCTCTGAACACTGAAGCTTTCTTT. It codes for CASSSSGGSLNTEAFF.

This clonotype was recorded many times. The chain recombines TRBV10-3 with TRBJ2-7, with D tentatively TRBD1 (6 bases). Per germline, CDR1 ENHRY and CDR2 SYGVKD. The V and J ends lost 0 bases and 6 bases respectively, with 15 bases between them. This CDR3 spans 15 amino acids. CDR3 region: CAISESFAGATEQYF. CDR3 bases: TGTGCCATCAGTGAGTCCTTTGCAGGGGCGACCGAGCAGTACTTC.

This chain uses TRBV6-1 with TRBJ2-7; no firm D call. The length of the CDR3 is 13 residues. The germline gives CDR1 MNHNS, CDR2 SASEGT. V dropped 7 bases and J dropped 1 base, with 11 bases sitting between them. As DNA, the CDR3 is TGTGCCAGCACCTCGACTGTATCCTACGAGCAGTACTTC. Translated, it gives CASTSTVSYEQYF.

The sample holds a few counts of this clonotype. This rearrangement joins TRBV11-2 to TRBJ2-3, with D possibly being TRBD1 (6 bases). CDR3 length: 14 amino acids. V lost 5 bases, J lost 2 bases, and 11 bases lay in between. Germline-derived CDR1 and CDR2 are SGHAT and FQNNGV. The CDR3 spells CASSVQGFTDTQYF. CDR3 nucleotides: TGTGCCAGCAGCGTACAGGGATTCACAGATACGCAGTATTTT.

About this clonotype itself: This may stem from a read error, because a much larger clone lies one nucleotide away. The chain combines TRBV7-9 with TRBJ2-7; D unclear. The CDR3 runs to 13 residues. CDR1 and CDR2 from the germline V gene are SEHNR and FQNEAQ (reference sequence). Deletions cut 6 bases from V and 3 bases from J, with 12 bases between. This CDR3 is CASSSDVSYEQYF. For the CDR3, the DNA is TGTGCCAGCAGTTCTGACGTGAGCTACGAGCAGTACTTC.

This clonotype was detected many times. V and J are TRBV5-1 and TRBJ2-7; TRBD1 agrees at 7 bases. The junction had 7 bases not matched to a gene; V was cut back by 4 bases and J by 0 bases. CDR1 is SGHRS and CDR2 is YFSETQ in the germline V gene. The CDR3 covers 15 residues. The CDR3 DNA sequence: TGCGCCAGCAGCCCTACCGGGACAGACTCCTACGAGCAGTACTTC. Translation gives CASSPTGTDSYEQYF.

This clonotype was seen a handful of times. J is TRBJ2-5 and V is TRBV20-1; D is perhaps TRBD1 (6 bases). The V and J ends lost 0 bases and 4 bases respectively, with 15 bases between them. From germline, CDR1 is DFQATT and CDR2 SNEGSKA (reference sequence). The CDR3 totals 15 residues. The CDR3 spells CSARDGTSGRETQYF. CDR3 coding DNA: TGCAGTGCTAGAGATGGGACATCTGGAAGAGAGACCCAGTACTTC.

The gene calls are TRBV5-6 and TRBJ1-5, with a possible D match to TRBD1 (6 bases). CDR3 size: 14 residues. The V end was cut by 2 bases, the J end by 5 bases, with 11 bases between. In germline, CDR1 is SGHDT, CDR2 YYEEEE. CDR3 coding DNA: TGTGCCAGCAGCTTCCGGGACAACTATCAGCCCCAGCATTTT. Amino acid sequence: CASSFRDNYQPQHF.

This clonotype appeared many times. The rearrangement uses TRBV6-2 or TRBV6-3 and TRBJ2-3; D might be TRBD1 or TRBD2, each matching 6 bases. V lost 4 bases to trimming and J lost 0 bases, with 14 bases between them. The CDR3 is 16 residues long. Germline V gives CDR1 MNHEY, CDR2 SVGEGT. The CDR3 protein is CASSSRGPRSTDTQYF. CDR3 nucleotide sequence: TGTGCCAGCAGTTCTCGGGGGCCACGGAGCACAGATACGCAGTATTTT.

This clonotype was found a few times. The chain joins TRBV25-1 to TRBJ1-2, with a tentative D call TRBD1 (6 bases). Per the germline V gene, CDR1 is MGHDK and CDR2 is SYGVNS. V was clipped by 4 bases and J by 8 bases, with 17 bases between them. This CDR3 is 14 amino acids long. The CDR3, as DNA: TGTGCCAGCAGTGTTCCAGGGGCAGCTGGCGGCTACACCTTC. Its protein product is CASSVPGAAGGYTF.

This clonotype turned up a few times. This rearrangement joins TRBV2 to TRBJ2-7; D gene unclear. V was pared by 7 bases and J by 0 bases, with 13 bases between. There are 14 residues in the CDR3. The V gene's germline CDR1 is SNHLY and CDR2 FYNNEI. CDR3 in DNA: TGTGCCAGCATTGTGAACCGCCTCTCCTACGAGCAGTACTTC. Its protein product is CASIVNRLSYEQYF.

This clonotype was detected many times. The V call is TRBV7-9, the J call TRBJ2-7, with 9 bases aligning to TRBD1. This CDR3 contains 15 residues. V shed 1 base, J shed 3 bases, and the junction held 4 bases outside the gene matches. CDR1 is SEHNR, CDR2 FQNEAQ, per germline (reference sequence). The CDR3 loop is CASSLDLDRGYEQYF. The CDR3, as DNA: TGTGCCAGCAGCTTAGATTTGGACAGGGGCTACGAGCAGTACTTC.

V is TRBV7-9 and J is TRBJ2-7; D unresolved. The CDR3 runs to 14 residues. Germline V gives CDR1 SEHNR, CDR2 FQNEAQ (reference sequence). Deletions cut 3 bases from V and 4 bases from J, with 13 bases between. For the CDR3, the DNA is TGTGCCAGCAGCTTGGAAGGTTTCAGGTACGAGCAGTACTTC. Residues: CASSLEGFRYEQYF.

The V and J genes are TRBV7-9 and TRBJ1-1; 7 bases agree with TRBD1. The V gene end was trimmed by 4 bases and the J gene end by 4 bases; junction bases not matched to a gene: 6. The V gene's germline CDR1 is SEHNR and CDR2 FQNEAQ (reference sequence). There are 14 residues in the CDR3. The CDR3 spells CASSSPDRATEAFF. The CDR3, as DNA: TGTGCCAGCAGCTCGCCAGACAGGGCCACTGAAGCTTTCTTT.

This clonotype was found many times. The rearrangement links TRBV12-3 or TRBV12-4 to TRBJ2-7; weak D call: TRBD1 (5 bases). This CDR3 contains 13 residues. V lost 5 bases to trimming and J lost 3 bases, with 11 bases between them. In DNA, the CDR3 is TGTGCCAGCAGTCAGGCTGACAGCTACGAGCAGTACTTC. Translating it yields CASSQADSYEQYF.

This clonotype appeared many times. This rearrangement joins TRBV6-5 to TRBJ2-1, with 10 bases aligning to TRBD1. The V and J ends lost 6 bases and 12 bases, in that order; junction bases with no gene match: 14. Per germline, CDR1 MNHEY and CDR2 SVGAGI. The CDR3 contains 15 residues. The CDR3 DNA reads as TGTGCCAGCAGATCCTCCGGGACAGGGGATCGTGGGCAGTTCTTC. This codes for CASRSSGTGDRGQFF.

The chain employs TRBV19 and TRBJ2-5; TRBD2 matches at 9 bases. This CDR3 is 15 amino acids long. With 5 bases clipped from V and 5 bases from J, the junction kept 9 bases outside the gene matches. Germline V gene sequence: CDR1 LNHDA, CDR2 SQIVND (reference sequence). DNA for the CDR3: TGTGCCAGTAGTGCACCGGGACTAGCTGTGGAGACCCAGTACTTC. Translated: CASSAPGLAVETQYF.

In this sample, this clonotype turned up a few times. DNA for the CDR3: TGTGCCAGCAGTTACTCGAGCGGGAGGGACTCCTACGAGCAGTACTTC. This translates into CASSYSSGRDSYEQYF. The chain combines TRBV6-5 with TRBJ2-7; 10 bases align to TRBD2. Trimming removed 0 bases from V and 0 bases from J; junction bases left unmatched: 2. The germline gives CDR1 MNHEY, CDR2 SVGAGI. The CDR3 has 16 residues.

The J gene is TRBJ1-3, the V gene TRBV6-1; D not resolved. This CDR3 is 16 amino acids long. The germline V gene has CDR1 MNHNS and CDR2 SASEGT. V lost 6 bases and J lost 2, with 17 bases in between. Here the CDR3 DNA reads TGTGCCAGCAGCCCCCTAACAGCGATCCCTGGAAACACCATATATTTT. Its protein product is CASSPLTAIPGNTIYF.

This clonotype was seen at least ten times. The gene calls are TRBV28 and TRBJ2-3; 7 nucleotides align to TRBD2. The CDR3 runs to 18 residues. From germline, CDR1 is MDHEN and CDR2 SYDVKM. Trimming took 1 base from V and 2 from J; bases not matched to a gene: 12. This CDR3 reads CASSLSPGLGGSTDTQYF. The CDR3 DNA reads TGTGCCAGCAGTTTATCCCCCGGACTCGGGGGGTCCACAGATACGCAGTATTTT.

This sequence joins TRBV30 and TRBJ2-1, with D tentatively TRBD2 (7 bases). Between the trimmed V and J ends, which lost 5 bases and 7 bases, there was a span of 21 bases. This CDR3 has 15 amino acids. Looked up from germline, CDR1 is GTSNPN and CDR2 is SVGIG (reference sequence). The CDR3 DNA reads as TGTGCCTGGGGAGCGGGACACAATTCGGTAAATGAGCAGTTCTTC. It yields the protein CAWGAGHNSVNEQFF.

This clonotype occurred a few times. The rearrangement links TRBV20-1 to TRBJ1-4; TRBD1 matches at 9 bases. There are 15 residues in the CDR3. Trimming cost V 3 bases and J 8 bases; bases outside gene matches: 10. Per germline, CDR1 DFQATT and CDR2 SNEGSKA (reference sequence). The CDR3 loop reads CSASYGDRVGEKLFF. In DNA form, the CDR3 reads TGCAGTGCTAGCTACGGGGACAGGGTAGGCGAAAAACTGTTTTTT.

There are a few counts of this clonotype. The J gene is TRBJ1-6, the V gene TRBV5-1; TRBD1 agrees at 9 bases. The germline CDR1 and CDR2 sequences are SGHRS and YFSETQ. Trimming at V came to 0 bases and at J to 8 bases, leaving 9 bases not matched to a gene. The CDR3 is 17 residues long. CDR3 sequence reads: CASSLDSRDREDSPLHF. The DNA of the CDR3 is TGCGCCAGCAGCTTGGATTCCCGGGACAGGGAGGATTCACCCCTCCACTTT.

V gene TRBV20-1 combines with J gene TRBJ2-4; the D gene could be TRBD1 or TRBD2 (5 bases each). The CDR3 length is 13 residues. Germline-derived CDR1 and CDR2 are DFQATT and SNEGSKA (reference sequence). V lost 6 bases and J 0 bases, leaving 9 bases between the germline ends. CDR3 protein: CSASGGAKNIQYF. CDR3 nucleotides: TGCAGTGCCAGTGGGGGAGCCAAAAACATTCAGTACTTC.